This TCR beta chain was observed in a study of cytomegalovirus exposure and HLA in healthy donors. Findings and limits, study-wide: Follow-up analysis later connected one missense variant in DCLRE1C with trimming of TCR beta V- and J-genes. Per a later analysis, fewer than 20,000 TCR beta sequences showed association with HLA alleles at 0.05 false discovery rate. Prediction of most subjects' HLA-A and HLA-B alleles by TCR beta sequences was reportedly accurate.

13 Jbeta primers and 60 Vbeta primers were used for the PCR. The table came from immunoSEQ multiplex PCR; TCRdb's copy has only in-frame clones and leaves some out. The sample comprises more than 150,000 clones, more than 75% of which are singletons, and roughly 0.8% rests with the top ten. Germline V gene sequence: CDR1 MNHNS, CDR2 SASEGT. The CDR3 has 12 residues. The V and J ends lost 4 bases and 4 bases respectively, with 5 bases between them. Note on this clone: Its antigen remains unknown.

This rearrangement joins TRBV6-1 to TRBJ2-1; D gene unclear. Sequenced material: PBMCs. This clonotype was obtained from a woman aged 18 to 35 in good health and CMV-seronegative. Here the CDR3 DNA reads TGTGCCAGCAGTGTCGGGTACAATGAGCAGTTCTTC. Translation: CASSVGYNEQFF.